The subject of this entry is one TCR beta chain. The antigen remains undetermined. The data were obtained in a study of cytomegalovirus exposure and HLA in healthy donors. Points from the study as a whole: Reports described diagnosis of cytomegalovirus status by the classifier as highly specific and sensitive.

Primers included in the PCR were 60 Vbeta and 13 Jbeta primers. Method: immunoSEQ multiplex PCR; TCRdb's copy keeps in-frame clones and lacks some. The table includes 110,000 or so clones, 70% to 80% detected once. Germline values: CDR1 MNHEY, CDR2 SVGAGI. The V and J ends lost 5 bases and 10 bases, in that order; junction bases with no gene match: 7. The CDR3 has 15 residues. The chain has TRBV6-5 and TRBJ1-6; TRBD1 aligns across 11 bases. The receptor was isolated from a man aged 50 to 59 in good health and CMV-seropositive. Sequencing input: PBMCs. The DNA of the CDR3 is TGTGCCAGCAGTCAGTCGGACAGGGGGCAATCACCCCTCCACTTT. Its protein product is CASSQSDRGQSPLHF.